The clone carrying this T cell receptor beta chain was seen more than once but under ten times. Germline V gene lookup returns CDR1 SEHNR and CDR2 FQNEAQ (reference sequence). Trimming cost V 11 bases and J 3 bases; bases outside gene matches: 6. The CDR3 covers 12 residues. This sample is drawn from a study of identical twins. From the 5' RACE reads, TCRdb called clonotypes with MiXCR, one entry per CDR3 protein. Here the sample spans hundreds of thousands of distinct CDR3 sequences, roughly 18% being singletons. These data also formed part of another study, on T cells expressing NK-cell markers. From that second work: In a few donors, dominant clonotypes made up about 25-65% of CD3+CD56-NKG2C+ cells.

V and J are TRBV7-9 and TRBJ1-2, with 7 bases aligning to TRBD1. The specimen was PBMCs. The clonotype originates from a woman under 30 in good health. The CDR3 bases are TGTGCCGGAAGGGGGCCCTACTATGGCTACACCTTC. Translating it yields CAGRGPYYGYTF.